These T cell receptor beta chains were read from a single sample in a study of T cells of healthy individuals. TCRdb itself ran the 5' RACE reads through MiXCR, one entry per CDR3 protein. The sample lists 95,000 to 100,000 distinct CDR3 sequences, 17% occurring once. These receptors were obtained from a human donor in good health. Each CDR3 is given with its conserved first and last residue. Fields, in order: clone size, J gene, V gene, D gene, CDR3 length, CDR3 DNA, CDR3 protein. The D gene is left open where the match is weak. Rows may omit the clone size; those that give it use once, few, many or a size class.

abundance: -; j_gene: TRBJ2-4; v_gene: TRBV20-1; d_gene: -; len: 13; CDR3nt: TGCAGTGCCCATGAGCTGGATAACGGCATTCAGTACTTC; CDR3aa: CSAHELDNGIQYF
abundance: -; j_gene: TRBJ2-7; v_gene: TRBV12-3/TRBV12-4; d_gene: -; len: 11; CDR3nt: TGTGCCAGCAGGGACCTAGGCGAGCAGTACTTC; CDR3aa: CASRDLGEQYF
abundance: -; j_gene: TRBJ2-1; v_gene: TRBV20-1; d_gene: -; len: 11; CDR3nt: TGCAGTGCTAGACTTAAACGAGAGCAGTTCTTC; CDR3aa: CSARLKREQFF
abundance: few; j_gene: TRBJ1-2; v_gene: TRBV3-1; d_gene: -; len: 12; CDR3nt: TGTGCCAGCAGCCAAAGGGGGAATGGCTACACCTTC; CDR3aa: CASSQRGNGYTF
abundance: -; j_gene: TRBJ1-4; v_gene: TRBV29-1; d_gene: TRBD1; len: 11; CDR3nt: TGCAGCGTTCAGGACAGGGAAAAACTGTTTTTT; CDR3aa: CSVQDREKLFF
abundance: few; j_gene: TRBJ2-7; v_gene: TRBV10-3; d_gene: -; len: 12; CDR3nt: TGTGCCATCGGAGTTTTAGGAAACGAGCAGTACTTC; CDR3aa: CAIGVLGNEQYF
abundance: -; j_gene: TRBJ2-3; v_gene: TRBV28; d_gene: TRBD2; len: 17; CDR3nt: TGTGCCAGCACCCAGGCCCCAGCGGGGGGAATCACAGATACGCAGTATTTT; CDR3aa: CASTQAPAGGITDTQYF
abundance: -; j_gene: TRBJ2-7; v_gene: TRBV7-8; d_gene: -; len: 11; CDR3nt: TGTGCCAGCAGCCCCCTCTACGAGCAGTACTTC; CDR3aa: CASSPLYEQYF
abundance: few; j_gene: TRBJ1-6; v_gene: TRBV4-3; d_gene: -; len: 16; CDR3nt: TGCGCCAGCAGCCAAGCGGTGGGGACGGGGAATTCACCCCTCCACTTT; CDR3aa: CASSQAVGTGNSPLHF
abundance: many; j_gene: TRBJ1-3; v_gene: TRBV30; d_gene: -; len: 12; CDR3nt: TGTGCCTGGAGTGTACGGCCGAACACCATATATTTT; CDR3aa: CAWSVRPNTIYF
abundance: few; j_gene: TRBJ2-5; v_gene: TRBV3-1; d_gene: TRBD1; len: 15; CDR3nt: TGTGCCAGCAGCCTACAGACAGGGTGGGGAGAGACCCAGTACTTC; CDR3aa: CASSLQTGWGETQYF
abundance: -; j_gene: TRBJ2-7; v_gene: TRBV5-6; d_gene: -; len: 14; CDR3nt: TGTGCCAGCAGCTTTGGGGGCCATTCCTACGAGCAGTACTTC; CDR3aa: CASSFGGHSYEQYF
abundance: -; j_gene: TRBJ1-4; v_gene: TRBV6-5; d_gene: -; len: 14; CDR3nt: TGTGCCAGCAGTTATTATCGTCCTGAAGAAAAACTGTTTTTT; CDR3aa: CASSYYRPEEKLFF
abundance: many; j_gene: TRBJ2-3; v_gene: TRBV4-2; d_gene: -; len: 15; CDR3nt: TGTGCCAGCAGCCAAGATTTGAGAACCACAGATACGCAGTATTTT; CDR3aa: CASSQDLRTTDTQYF
abundance: -; j_gene: TRBJ2-1; v_gene: TRBV9; d_gene: -; len: 15; CDR3nt: TGTGCCAGCAGCCCCACGGTGGGGAGTGGGAATGTGCAGTTCTTC; CDR3aa: CASSPTVGSGNVQFF
abundance: few; j_gene: TRBJ1-1; v_gene: TRBV9; d_gene: -; len: 14; CDR3nt: TGTGCCAGCAGCGGAGAGACGGGGTACACTGAAGCTTTCTTT; CDR3aa: CASSGETGYTEAFF
abundance: few; j_gene: TRBJ2-2; v_gene: TRBV30; d_gene: TRBD2; len: 15; CDR3nt: TGTGCCTGGAGAGGGACTAGCGGGGCCACCGGGGAGCTGTTTTTT; CDR3aa: CAWRGTSGATGELFF
abundance: few; j_gene: TRBJ1-2; v_gene: TRBV18; d_gene: -; len: 14; CDR3nt: TGTGCCAGCTCACCGTCTGTAGGGGCGATCGGCTACACCTTC; CDR3aa: CASSPSVGAIGYTF
abundance: -; j_gene: TRBJ2-7; v_gene: TRBV20-1; d_gene: -; len: 18; CDR3nt: TGCAGTGCTAGAATACAGAGTCCTATTTCGGGGCTTTTCTACGAGCAGTACTTC; CDR3aa: CSARIQSPISGLFYEQYF
abundance: few; j_gene: TRBJ2-7; v_gene: TRBV29-1; d_gene: -; len: 13; CDR3nt: TGCAGCGTTGAGTTTGACAGGGGAGGGGTGCAGTACTTC; CDR3aa: CSVEFDRGGVQYF
abundance: -; j_gene: TRBJ2-4; v_gene: TRBV11-2; d_gene: -; len: 12; CDR3nt: TGTGCCAGCAGCTTTAGACAGGGAGGTCAGTACTTC; CDR3aa: CASSFRQGGQYF
abundance: -; j_gene: TRBJ2-3; v_gene: TRBV27; d_gene: TRBD2; len: 15; CDR3nt: TGTGCCAGCAGTTTAAGCGGGAGAAACACAGATACGCAGTATTTT; CDR3aa: CASSLSGRNTDTQYF
abundance: -; j_gene: TRBJ2-5; v_gene: TRBV9; d_gene: -; len: 14; CDR3nt: TGTGCCAGCAGCGTAGAGGAGCCGACCGGGGACCAGTACTTC; CDR3aa: CASSVEEPTGDQYF
abundance: many; j_gene: TRBJ2-7; v_gene: TRBV7-9; d_gene: -; len: 15; CDR3nt: TGTGCCAGCAGCTTATCTGTGGGCATTCCCTACGAGCAGTACTTC; CDR3aa: CASSLSVGIPYEQYF
abundance: -; j_gene: TRBJ2-3; v_gene: TRBV9; d_gene: TRBD1; len: 16; CDR3nt: TGTGCCAGCAGCCCCATGAGGACAGGGTGGACAGATACGCAGTATTTT; CDR3aa: CASSPMRTGWTDTQYF
abundance: few; j_gene: TRBJ2-1; v_gene: TRBV4-1; d_gene: -; len: 16; CDR3nt: TGCGCCAGCAGCCAAGTGGGCAGGGCAAAATACAATGAGCAGTTCTTC; CDR3aa: CASSQVGRAKYNEQFF
abundance: few; j_gene: TRBJ2-5; v_gene: TRBV7-9; d_gene: -; len: 14; CDR3nt: TGTGCCAGCAGCTTAGTGGGACGTGGAGAGACCCAGTACTTC; CDR3aa: CASSLVGRGETQYF
abundance: many; j_gene: TRBJ2-3; v_gene: TRBV6-4; d_gene: TRBD2; len: 14; CDR3nt: TGTGCCAGCAGTGACGGCGGGGGGGCAGATACGCAGTATTTT; CDR3aa: CASSDGGGADTQYF
abundance: -; j_gene: TRBJ1-2; v_gene: TRBV6-2/TRBV6-3; d_gene: -; len: 11; CDR3nt: TGTGCCAGCAGTTTCCTGTATGGCTACACCTTC; CDR3aa: CASSFLYGYTF
abundance: many; j_gene: TRBJ2-6; v_gene: TRBV21-1; d_gene: -; len: 18; CDR3nt: TGTGCCAGCAGCAAGAATAAGGGCCTCGTCCCTGGGGCCAACGTCCTGACTTTC; CDR3aa: CASSKNKGLVPGANVLTF
abundance: many; j_gene: TRBJ1-5; v_gene: TRBV27; d_gene: TRBD1; len: 19; CDR3nt: TGTGCCAGCAATTTTAGGACAGGGAGAGGGCCCTATAGCAATCAGCCCCAGCATTTT; CDR3aa: CASNFRTGRGPYSNQPQHF
abundance: -; j_gene: TRBJ1-1; v_gene: TRBV2; d_gene: -; len: 13; CDR3nt: TGTGCCAGCAGCCATCAGGGGAGCCCTGAAGCTTTCTTT; CDR3aa: CASSHQGSPEAFF
abundance: -; j_gene: TRBJ1-2; v_gene: TRBV6-5; d_gene: -; len: 15; CDR3nt: TGTGCCAGCAGTAACTCCGGGGGGGGTCGCGAGGGCTACACCTTC; CDR3aa: CASSNSGGGREGYTF
abundance: few; j_gene: TRBJ2-7; v_gene: TRBV5-6; d_gene: TRBD1; len: 16; CDR3nt: TGTGCCAGCACGTCCCGGGACAGGACCGGCTCCTACGAGCAGTACTTC; CDR3aa: CASTSRDRTGSYEQYF
abundance: few; j_gene: TRBJ2-3; v_gene: TRBV20-1; d_gene: TRBD1; len: 14; CDR3nt: TGCAGTGCTAGGTCCGGGACAGCCACAGATACGCAGTATTTT; CDR3aa: CSARSGTATDTQYF
abundance: -; j_gene: TRBJ1-5; v_gene: TRBV28; d_gene: TRBD1; len: 17; CDR3nt: TGTGCCAGCAGGCCCGGGATAGGGGGCTCAAACAATCAGCCCCAGCATTTT; CDR3aa: CASRPGIGGSNNQPQHF
abundance: many; j_gene: TRBJ1-5; v_gene: TRBV4-2; d_gene: -; len: 15; CDR3nt: TGTGCCAGCAGCCAAACCACGCAGAGCAATCAGCCCCAGCATTTT; CDR3aa: CASSQTTQSNQPQHF
abundance: -; j_gene: TRBJ2-2; v_gene: TRBV5-1; d_gene: -; len: 16; CDR3nt: TGCGCCAGCAGCTGGACTTTAGCGTCGGGCACCGGGGAGCTGTTTTTT; CDR3aa: CASSWTLASGTGELFF
abundance: -; j_gene: TRBJ2-3; v_gene: TRBV7-2; d_gene: -; len: 14; CDR3nt: TGTGCCAGCAGCTTATCGCAGCGTGGCCATACGCAGTATTTT; CDR3aa: CASSLSQRGHTQYF
abundance: -; j_gene: TRBJ2-3; v_gene: TRBV7-3; d_gene: -; len: 15; CDR3nt: TGTGCCAGCAGCTTAGGAGCGGACTCCACAGATACGCAGTATTTT; CDR3aa: CASSLGADSTDTQYF
abundance: few; j_gene: TRBJ2-3; v_gene: TRBV15; d_gene: TRBD1; len: 14; CDR3nt: TGTGCCACCAGCACACGACAGGGTGCAGATACGCAGTATTTT; CDR3aa: CATSTRQGADTQYF
abundance: -; j_gene: TRBJ2-1; v_gene: TRBV5-4; d_gene: TRBD2; len: 17; CDR3nt: TGTGCCAGCAGCCGGGCTAGCGGGAGGGCCTCCTACAATGAGCAGTTCTTC; CDR3aa: CASSRASGRASYNEQFF
abundance: few; j_gene: TRBJ2-5; v_gene: TRBV5-1; d_gene: TRBD2; len: 17; CDR3nt: TGCGCCAGCAGCTTGGCTAGACTAGCGGGGTACCAAGAGACCCAGTACTTC; CDR3aa: CASSLARLAGYQETQYF
abundance: -; j_gene: TRBJ2-3; v_gene: TRBV10-3; d_gene: -; len: 13; CDR3nt: TGTGCCATCGGAACCGGGGACACAGATACGCAGTATTTT; CDR3aa: CAIGTGDTDTQYF
abundance: few; j_gene: TRBJ2-5; v_gene: TRBV27; d_gene: TRBD1; len: 14; CDR3nt: TGTGCCAGCAGTCATTCGACAGGGACAGAGACCCAGTACTTC; CDR3aa: CASSHSTGTETQYF
abundance: -; j_gene: TRBJ2-3; v_gene: TRBV7-2; d_gene: -; len: 13; CDR3nt: TGTGCCAGCAGCCCGTCTCCAGGCGATACGCAGTATTTT; CDR3aa: CASSPSPGDTQYF